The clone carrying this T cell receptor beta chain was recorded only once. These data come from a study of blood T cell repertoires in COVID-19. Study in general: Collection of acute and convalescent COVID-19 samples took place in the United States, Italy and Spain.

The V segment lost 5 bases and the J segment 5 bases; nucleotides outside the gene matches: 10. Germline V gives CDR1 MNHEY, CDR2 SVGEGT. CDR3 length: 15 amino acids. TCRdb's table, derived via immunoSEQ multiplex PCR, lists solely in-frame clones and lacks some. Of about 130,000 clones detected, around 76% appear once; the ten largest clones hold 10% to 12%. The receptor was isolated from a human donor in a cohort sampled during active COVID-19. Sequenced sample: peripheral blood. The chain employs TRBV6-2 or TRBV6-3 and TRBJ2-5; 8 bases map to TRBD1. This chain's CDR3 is CASSGYGQGEETQYF. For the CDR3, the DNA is TGTGCCAGCAGTGGATATGGACAGGGTGAGGAGACCCAGTACTTC.